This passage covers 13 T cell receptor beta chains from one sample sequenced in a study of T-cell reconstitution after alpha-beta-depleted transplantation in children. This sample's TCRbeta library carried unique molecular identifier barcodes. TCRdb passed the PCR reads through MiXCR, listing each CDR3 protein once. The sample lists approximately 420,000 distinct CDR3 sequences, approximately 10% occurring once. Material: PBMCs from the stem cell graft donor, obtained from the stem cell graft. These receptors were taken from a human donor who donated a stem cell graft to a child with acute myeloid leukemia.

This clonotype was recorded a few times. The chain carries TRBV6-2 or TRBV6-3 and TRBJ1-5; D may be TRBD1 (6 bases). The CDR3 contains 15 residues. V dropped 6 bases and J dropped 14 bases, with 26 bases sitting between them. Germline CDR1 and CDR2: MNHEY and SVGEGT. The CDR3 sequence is CASRSHHLTNRAEHF. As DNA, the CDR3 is TGTGCCAGCAGGTCTCACCACTTAACAAACAGGGCCGAGCATTTT.

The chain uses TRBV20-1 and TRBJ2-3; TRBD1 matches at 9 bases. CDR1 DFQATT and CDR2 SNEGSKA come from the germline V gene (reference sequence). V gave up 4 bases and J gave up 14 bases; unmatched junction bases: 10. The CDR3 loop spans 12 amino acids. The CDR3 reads CSAISRDRVGYF. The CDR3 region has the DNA TGCAGTGCTATATCTCGGGACAGGGTTGGGTATTTT.

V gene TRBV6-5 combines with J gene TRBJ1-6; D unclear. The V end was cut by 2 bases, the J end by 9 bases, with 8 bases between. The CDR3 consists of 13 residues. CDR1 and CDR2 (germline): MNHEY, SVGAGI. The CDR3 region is CASSYEGTSPLHF. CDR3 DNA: TGTGCCAGCAGTTACGAGGGTACTTCACCCCTCCACTTT.

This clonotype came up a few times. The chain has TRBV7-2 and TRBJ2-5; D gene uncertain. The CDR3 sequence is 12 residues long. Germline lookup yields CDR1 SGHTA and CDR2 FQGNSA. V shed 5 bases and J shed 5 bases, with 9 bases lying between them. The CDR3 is CASSKDRETQYF. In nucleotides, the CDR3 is TGTGCCAGCAGCAAAGACCGGGAGACCCAGTACTTC.

CDR3 coding DNA: TGCGCCAGCAGCTTAAGTGGGACCCGCGATGAAAAACTGTTTTTT. This codes for CASSLSGTRDEKLFF. The V and J genes are TRBV5-1 and TRBJ1-4, with D perhaps TRBD1 (5 bases). In germline, CDR1 is SGHRS, CDR2 YFSETQ. The CDR3 is 15 amino acids. V lost 2 bases, J lost 6 bases, and 14 bases lay in between. The entire variable domain, with the rest obtained from reference TRBV5-1 and TRBJ1-4, is as follows: KAGVTQTPRYLIKTRGQQVTLSCSPISGHRSVSWYQQTPGQGLQFLFEYFSETQRNKGNFPGRFSGRQFSNSRSEMNVSTLELGDSALYLCASSLSGTRDEKLFFGSGTQLSVL.

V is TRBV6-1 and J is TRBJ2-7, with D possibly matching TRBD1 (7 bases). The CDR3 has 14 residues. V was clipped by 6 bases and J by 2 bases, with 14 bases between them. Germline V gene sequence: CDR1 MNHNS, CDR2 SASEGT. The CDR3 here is CASSPGGQPYEQYV. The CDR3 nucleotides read TGTGCCAGCAGCCCCGGGGGACAGCCCTACGAGCAGTACGTC.

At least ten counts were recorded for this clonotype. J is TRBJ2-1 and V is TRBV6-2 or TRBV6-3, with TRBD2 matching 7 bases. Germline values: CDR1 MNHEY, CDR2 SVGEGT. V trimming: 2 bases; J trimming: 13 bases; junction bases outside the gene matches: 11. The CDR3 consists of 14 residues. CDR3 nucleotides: TGTGCCAGCAGTTACGACGGGAGGATCTCCTTTCAGTTCTTC. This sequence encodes CASSYDGRISFQFF.

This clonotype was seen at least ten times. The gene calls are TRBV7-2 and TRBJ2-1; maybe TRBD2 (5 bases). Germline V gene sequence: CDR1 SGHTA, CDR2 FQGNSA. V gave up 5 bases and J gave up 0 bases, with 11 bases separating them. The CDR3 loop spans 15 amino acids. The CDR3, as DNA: TGTGCCAGCAGCCAAGAGGCGGGCTCCTACAATGAGCAGTTCTTC. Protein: CASSQEAGSYNEQFF.

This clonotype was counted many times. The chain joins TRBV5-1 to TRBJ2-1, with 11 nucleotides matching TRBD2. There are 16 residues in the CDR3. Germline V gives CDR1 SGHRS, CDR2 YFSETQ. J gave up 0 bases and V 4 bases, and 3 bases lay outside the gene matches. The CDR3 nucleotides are TGCGCCAGCAGCGGGACTAGCGGAAGCTCCTACAATGAGCAGTTCTTC. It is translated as CASSGTSGSSYNEQFF. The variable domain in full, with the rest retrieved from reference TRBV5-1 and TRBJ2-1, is KAGVTQTPRYLIKTRGQQVTLSCSPISGHRSVSWYQQTPGQGLQFLFEYFSETQRNKGNFPGRFSGRQFSNSRSEMNVSTLELGDSALYLCASSGTSGSSYNEQFFGPGTRLTVL.

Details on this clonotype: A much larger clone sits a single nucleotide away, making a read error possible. The CDR3 loop reads CATTQDSKIYSNQPQHF. The CDR3 region has the DNA TGTGCCACCACTCAAGACAGCAAAATCTATAGCAATCAGCCCCAGCATTTT. V and J are TRBV6-1 and TRBJ1-5, with D possibly TRBD1 on 5 matching bases. The germline CDR1 and CDR2 sequences are MNHNS and SASEGT. Trimming shortened V by 10 bases and J by 0 bases, and 22 bases separated the two germline ends. This CDR3 has 17 residues.

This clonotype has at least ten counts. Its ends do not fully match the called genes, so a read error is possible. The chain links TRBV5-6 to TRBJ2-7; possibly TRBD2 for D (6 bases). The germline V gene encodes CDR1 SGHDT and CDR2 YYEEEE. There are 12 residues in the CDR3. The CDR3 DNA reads TGCGCCAGCAGCTTGGCCGGAGGGGAGCAGTACTTC. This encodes CASSLAGGEQYF. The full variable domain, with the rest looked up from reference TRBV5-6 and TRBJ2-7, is DAGVTQSPTHLIKTRGQQVTLRCSPKSGHDTVSWYQQALGQGPQFIFQYYEEEERQRGNFPDRFSGHQFPNYSSELNVNALLLGDSALYLCASSLAGGEQYFGPGTRLTVT.

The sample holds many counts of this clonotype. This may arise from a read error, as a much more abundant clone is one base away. DNA for the CDR3: TGTGCCAGCAGTTACTTGGCCGAGAGGGCCAACGGCCTGACTTTC. It encodes CASSYLAERANGLTF. The rearrangement uses TRBV6-2 or TRBV6-3 and TRBJ2-6; D possibly corresponds to TRBD2 (5 bases). CDR3 length: 15 residues. Looked up from germline, CDR1 is MNHEY and CDR2 is SVGEGT.

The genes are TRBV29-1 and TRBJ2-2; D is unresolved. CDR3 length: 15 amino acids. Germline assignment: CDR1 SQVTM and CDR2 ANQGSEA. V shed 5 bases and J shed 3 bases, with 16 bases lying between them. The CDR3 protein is CSVWALGIDTGELFF. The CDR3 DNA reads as TGCAGCGTTTGGGCGTTAGGGATCGACACCGGGGAGCTGTTTTTT.